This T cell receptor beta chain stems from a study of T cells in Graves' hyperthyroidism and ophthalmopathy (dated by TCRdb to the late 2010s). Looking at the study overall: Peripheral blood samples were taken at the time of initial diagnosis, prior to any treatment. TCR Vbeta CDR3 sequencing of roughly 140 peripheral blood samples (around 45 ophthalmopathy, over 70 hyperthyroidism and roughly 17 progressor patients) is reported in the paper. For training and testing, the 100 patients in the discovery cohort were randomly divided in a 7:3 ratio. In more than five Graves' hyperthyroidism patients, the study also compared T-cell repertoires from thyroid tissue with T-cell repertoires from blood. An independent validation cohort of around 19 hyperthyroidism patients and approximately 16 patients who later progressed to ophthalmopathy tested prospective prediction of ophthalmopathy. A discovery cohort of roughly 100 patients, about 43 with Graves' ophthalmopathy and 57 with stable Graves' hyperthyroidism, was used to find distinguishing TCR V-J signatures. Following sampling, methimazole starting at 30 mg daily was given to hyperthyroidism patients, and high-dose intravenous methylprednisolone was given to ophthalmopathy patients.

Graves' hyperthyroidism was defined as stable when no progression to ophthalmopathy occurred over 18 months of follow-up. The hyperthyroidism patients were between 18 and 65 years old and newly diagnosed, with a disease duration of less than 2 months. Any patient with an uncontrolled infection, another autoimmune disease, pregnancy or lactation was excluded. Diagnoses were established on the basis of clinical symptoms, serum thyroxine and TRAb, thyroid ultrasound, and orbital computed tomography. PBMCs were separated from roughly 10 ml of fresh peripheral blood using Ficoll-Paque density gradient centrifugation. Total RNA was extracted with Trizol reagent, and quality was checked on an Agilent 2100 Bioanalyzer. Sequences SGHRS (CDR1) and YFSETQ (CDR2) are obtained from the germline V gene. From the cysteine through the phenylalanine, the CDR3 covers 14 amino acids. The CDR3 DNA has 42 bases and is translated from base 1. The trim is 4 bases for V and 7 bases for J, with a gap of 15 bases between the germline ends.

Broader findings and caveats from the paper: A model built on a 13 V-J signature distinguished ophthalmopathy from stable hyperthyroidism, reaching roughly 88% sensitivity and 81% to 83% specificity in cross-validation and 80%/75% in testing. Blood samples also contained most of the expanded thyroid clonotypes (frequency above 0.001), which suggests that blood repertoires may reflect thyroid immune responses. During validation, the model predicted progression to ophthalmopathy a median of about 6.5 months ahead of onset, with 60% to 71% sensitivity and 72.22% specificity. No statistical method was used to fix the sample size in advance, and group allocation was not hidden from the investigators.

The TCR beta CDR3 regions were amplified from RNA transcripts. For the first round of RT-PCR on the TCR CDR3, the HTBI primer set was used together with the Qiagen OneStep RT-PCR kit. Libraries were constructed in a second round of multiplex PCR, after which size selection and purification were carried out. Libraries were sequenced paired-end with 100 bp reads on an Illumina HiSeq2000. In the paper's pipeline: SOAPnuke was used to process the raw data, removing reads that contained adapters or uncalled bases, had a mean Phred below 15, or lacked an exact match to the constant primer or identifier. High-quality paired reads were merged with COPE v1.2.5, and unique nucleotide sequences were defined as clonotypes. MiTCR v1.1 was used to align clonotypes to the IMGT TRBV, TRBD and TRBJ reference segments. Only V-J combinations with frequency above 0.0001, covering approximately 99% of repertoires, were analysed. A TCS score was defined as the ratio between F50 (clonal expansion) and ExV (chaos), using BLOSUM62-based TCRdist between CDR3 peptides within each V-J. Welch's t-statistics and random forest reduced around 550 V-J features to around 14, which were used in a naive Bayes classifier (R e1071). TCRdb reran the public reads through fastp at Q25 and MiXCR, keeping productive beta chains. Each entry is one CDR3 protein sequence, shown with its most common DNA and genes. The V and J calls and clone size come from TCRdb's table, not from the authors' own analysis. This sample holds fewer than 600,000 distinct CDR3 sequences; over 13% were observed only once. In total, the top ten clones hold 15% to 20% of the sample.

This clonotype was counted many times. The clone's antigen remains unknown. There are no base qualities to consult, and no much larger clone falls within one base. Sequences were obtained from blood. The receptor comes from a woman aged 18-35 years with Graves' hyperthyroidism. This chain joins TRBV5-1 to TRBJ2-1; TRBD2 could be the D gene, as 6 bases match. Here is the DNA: TGCGCCAGCAGCACCCCCGGGACTGCTAATGAGCAGTTCTTC. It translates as CASSTPGTANEQFF. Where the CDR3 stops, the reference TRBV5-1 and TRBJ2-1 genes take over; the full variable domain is KAGVTQTPRYLIKTRGQQVTLSCSPISGHRSVSWYQQTPGQGLQFLFEYFSETQRNKGNFPGRFSGRQFSNSRSEMNVSTLELGDSALYLCASSTPGTANEQFFGPGTRLTVL.